Following are 30 T cell receptor beta chains from one sample sequenced in a study of blood T cell repertoires in COVID-19. TCRdb's table, derived via immunoSEQ multiplex PCR, lists solely in-frame clones and lacks some. The repertoire holds around 310,000 clones, nearly 90% seen once, with 0.95% to 1.3% in the top ten. What was sequenced was peripheral blood. The receptors come from a woman in her thirties or forties with COVID-19, enrolled during active disease.

The chain has TRBV7-9 and TRBJ1-1; 11 positions agree with TRBD1. Germline lookup yields CDR1 SEHNR and CDR2 FQNEAQ (reference sequence). The J segment lost 4 bases and the V segment lost 8 bases, leaving 3 bases of the junction unmatched. The CDR3 is 13 residues long. CDR3 amino acids: CASQGTGGTEAFF. CDR3 bases: TGTGCCAGCCAGGGGACAGGGGGCACTGAAGCTTTCTTT.

This clone was seen only a few times. This chain joins TRBV28 and TRBJ1-1; TRBD1 matches at 7 bases. The CDR3 loop spans 14 amino acids. Germline V gives CDR1 MDHEN, CDR2 SYDVKM. V lost 5 bases, J lost 4 bases, and 7 bases stayed unmatched. The CDR3 bases are TGTGCCAGCAGTCTTTCAGGGGGGAGCACTGAAGCTTTCTTT. It is translated as CASSLSGGSTEAFF.

The chain employs TRBV9 and TRBJ2-7; 7 bases are shared with TRBD2. Germline assignment: CDR1 SGDLS and CDR2 YYNGEE. CDR3 length equals 16 residues. Unmatched junction bases numbered 9, after V lost 3 bases and J lost 0 bases. CDR3 DNA sequence: TGTGCCAGCAGCGGACAGTGGGGCGGGAGCTCCTACGAGCAGTACTTC. Protein sequence: CASSGQWGGSSYEQYF.

The chain is built from TRBV6-6 and TRBJ2-2; 7 bases align to TRBD2. CDR1 is MNHNY and CDR2 is SVGAGI in the germline V gene (reference sequence). V shed 7 bases and J 7 bases; nucleotides not matched to a gene: 12. The CDR3 consists of 15 residues. CDR3 bases: TGTGCCAGCACCGTTTTGGGGGGGTCGAGCGGGGAGCTGTTTTTT. This codes for CASTVLGGSSGELFF.

The rearrangement links TRBV5-1 to TRBJ2-1; TRBD2 is a possible D gene (6 bases). Looked up from germline, CDR1 is SGHRS and CDR2 is YFSETQ. V lost 4 bases, J lost 0 bases, and 11 bases lay in between. The CDR3 is made up of 15 amino acids. As DNA, the CDR3 is TGCGCCAGCAGCCCGGACGGGGGCTCCTACAATGAGCAGTTCTTC. It translates to CASSPDGGSYNEQFF.

This clone was detected a few times. V gene TRBV28 combines with J gene TRBJ1-4, with D possibly TRBD1 on 5 matching bases. CDR1 MDHEN and CDR2 SYDVKM come from the germline V gene. The CDR3 has 14 residues. Trimming cost V 2 bases and J 5 bases, with 9 bases left between them. CDR3 sequence reads: CASSLTGTNEKLFF. The CDR3 DNA is TGTGCCAGCAGTTTAACAGGAACGAATGAAAAACTGTTTTTT.

This clone was seen a few times. The chain carries TRBV27 and TRBJ1-2; TRBD1 agrees at 8 bases. The ends lost 1 base at V and 0 bases at J; junction bases unmatched: 16. This CDR3 is 20 amino acids long. In germline, CDR1 is MNHEY, CDR2 SMNVEV (reference sequence). CDR3 coding DNA: TGTGCCAGCAGTTTATGGGGCGGCGACAGGGGACAAGCCCCTAACTATGGCTACACCTTC. Translation: CASSLWGGDRGQAPNYGYTF.

The chain joins TRBV6-5 to TRBJ2-7; tentatively, D is TRBD1 (6 bases). Germline V gene lookup returns CDR1 MNHEY and CDR2 SVGAGI. Trimming stripped 6 bases from V and 1 base from J, with 13 bases between. The CDR3 runs to 14 residues. The CDR3, as DNA: TGTGCCAGCAGCCGAGGACAGCCATCCTACGAGCAGTACTTC. Protein sequence: CASSRGQPSYEQYF.

Worth noting for this clone: Other DNA sequences of this sample code for an identical CDR3. This chain uses TRBV6-2 or TRBV6-3 with TRBJ1-2; possible D gene TRBD1, 6 bases. This CDR3 is built from 14 residues. Germline values: CDR1 MNHEY, CDR2 SVGEGT. Trimming removed 5 bases from V and 0 bases from J, with 10 bases in between. The CDR3 bases are TGTGCCAGCAGTCGGACAGTATCTAACTATGGCTACACCTTC. This sequence encodes CASSRTVSNYGYTF.

The chain joins TRBV4-3 to TRBJ1-2; 7 bases are a match to TRBD1. CDR3 length: 15 residues. V dropped 0 bases and J dropped 4; count of bases not matched to a gene: 5. Per germline, CDR1 LGHNA and CDR2 YSLEER. The CDR3, as DNA: TGCGCCAGCAGCCAAGAGGGTCGGGACAGCTATGGCTACACCTTC. Protein: CASSQEGRDSYGYTF.

The chain is built from TRBV29-1 and TRBJ2-1; D might be TRBD1 (5 bases). Trimming left V 4 bases short and J 9 bases short, with 13 bases between. The CDR3 is made up of 12 amino acids. Per the germline V gene, CDR1 is SQVTM and CDR2 is ANQGSEA. CDR3 DNA: TGCAGCGTTGGAACGGACACTCCTGAGCAGTTCTTC. It translates to CSVGTDTPEQFF.

This clone was seen once. This chain joins TRBV24-1 and TRBJ2-3, with 9 bases matching TRBD2. The CDR3 length is 16 residues. V was pared by 6 bases and J by 6 bases, with 12 bases of the junction left unmatched. From germline, CDR1 is KGHDR and CDR2 SFDVKD. CDR3: CATSSTLAGTGDTQYF. CDR3 in DNA: TGTGCCACCAGTTCCACCCTAGCGGGAACTGGGGATACGCAGTATTTT.

The chain uses TRBV18 and TRBJ1-1, with D hard to call. V was clipped by 3 bases and J by 1 base, with 6 bases between them. Looked up from germline, CDR1 is KGHSH and CDR2 is LQKENI. The CDR3 is 13 residues long. The chain's CDR3 is CASSPSKNTEAFF. The CDR3 DNA reads as TGTGCCAGCTCACCGAGCAAGAACACTGAAGCTTTCTTT.

CDR3: CASSQIGLAGAPYYNEQFF. CDR3 bases: TGCGCCAGCAGCCAAATAGGACTAGCGGGGGCTCCTTACTACAATGAGCAGTTCTTC. The chain combines TRBV4-1 with TRBJ2-1, with TRBD2 matching over 13 bases. Germline CDR1 reads MGHRA; CDR2 reads YSYEKL. This CDR3 contains 19 residues. The junction had 10 bases not matched to a gene; V was cut back by 2 bases and J by 3 bases.

This chain connects TRBV7-9 to TRBJ2-1; a possible D gene is TRBD1 (6 bases). Trimming took 1 base from V and 8 from J, leaving 12 bases between them. The CDR3 has 14 amino acids. CDR1 SEHNR and CDR2 FQNEAQ come from the germline V gene (reference sequence). This CDR3 reads CASSLGTVGDEQFF. The CDR3, as DNA: TGTGCCAGCAGCTTAGGGACAGTTGGCGATGAGCAGTTCTTC.

The chain has TRBV5-1 and TRBJ1-1, with 8 bases identical to TRBD1. Germline CDR1 is SGHRS and CDR2 is YFSETQ. The CDR3 has 15 amino acids. The junction had 5 bases not matched to a gene; V was cut back by 3 bases and J by 1 base. For the CDR3, the DNA is TGCGCCAGCAGCTATTCCGGGACAGGGAACACTGAAGCTTTCTTT. Residues: CASSYSGTGNTEAFF.

This clone was observed a single time. The gene calls are TRBV15 and TRBJ2-2, with D uncertain. Germline V gives CDR1 LNHNV, CDR2 YYDKDF (reference sequence). The germline V and J ends were trimmed by 6 bases and 1 base, with 6 bases remaining between them. The CDR3 is 13 amino acids. Written as DNA, the CDR3 is TGTGCCACCAGAGTCGGGAACACCGGGGAGCTGTTTTTT. Translated, it gives CATRVGNTGELFF. Together with reference TRBV15 and TRBJ2-2, the CDR3 gives the full variable domain: DAMVIQNPRYQVTQFGKPVTLSCSQTLNHNVMYWYQQKSSQAPKLLFHYYDKDFNNEADTPDNFQSRRPNTSFCFLDIRSPGLGDTAMYLCATRVGNTGELFFGEGSRLTVL.

The chain employs TRBV5-1 and TRBJ2-3, with 7 bases identical to TRBD1. The CDR3 sequence is 16 residues long. Germline loops: CDR1 SGHRS, CDR2 YFSETQ. After removal of 3 bases from V and 4 bases from J, the junction contained 11 bases not matched to a gene. Written as DNA, the CDR3 is TGCGCCAGCAGCTCCCTGACAGGGAAAGCGGCAGATACGCAGTATTTT. Translating it yields CASSSLTGKAADTQYF.

In regard to this clone: The junction does not match germline at one end; this may be a read error. This chain joins TRBV7-9 and TRBJ2-7, with a tentative D call TRBD1 (6 bases). The CDR3 sequence is 13 residues long. Germline V gene sequence: CDR1 SEHNR, CDR2 FQNEAQ (reference sequence). The CDR3 region is CVSSFRGDYEQYF. The CDR3 DNA reads as TGTGTCAGCAGCTTCAGGGGAGACTACGAGCAGTACTTC. The full variable domain, with the rest looked up from reference TRBV7-9 and TRBJ2-7, is DTGVSQNPRHKITKRGQNVTFRCDPISEHNRLYWYRQTLGQGPEFLTYFQNEAQLEKSRLLSDRFSAERPKGSFSTLEIQRTEQGDSAMYLCVSSFRGDYEQYFGPGTRLTVT.

This clone was recorded only once. This chain joins TRBV6-6 and TRBJ2-1, with TRBD1 as a possible D gene (5 bases). The V gene's germline CDR1 is MNHNY and CDR2 SVGAGI (reference sequence). V lost 8 bases and J lost 7, with 18 bases in between. This CDR3 region has 14 residues. Written as DNA, the CDR3 is TGTGCCAGCGCGCGCGACAGTGCCGGGAATGAGCAGTTCTTC. Residues: CASARDSAGNEQFF.

The chain links TRBV18 to TRBJ1-6; D is uncertain. The CDR3 is 13 amino acids. Per germline, CDR1 KGHSH and CDR2 LQKENI. V lost 2 bases, J lost 8 bases, and 7 bases lay in between. CDR3 region: CASSPEIDSPLHF. The CDR3 DNA reads TGTGCCAGCTCACCAGAGATAGATTCACCCCTCCACTTT.

The genes are TRBV9 and TRBJ1-2; D unclear. V was clipped by 0 bases and J by 1 base, with 4 bases between them. The CDR3 loop spans 13 amino acids. CDR1 is SGDLS and CDR2 is YYNGEE in the germline V gene. CDR3 bases: TGTGCCAGCAGCGTAGGACTTAACTATGGCTACACCTTC. Translating gives CASSVGLNYGYTF.

Only one count was recorded for this clone. The chain carries TRBV19 and TRBJ1-4; 9 positions agree with TRBD1. J was trimmed by 0 bases and V by 1 base; bases with no gene match: 6. The CDR3 covers 18 residues. In germline, CDR1 is LNHDA, CDR2 SQIVND (reference sequence). CDR3: CASSIVWTGAATNEKLFF. CDR3 nucleotides: TGTGCCAGTAGTATAGTTTGGACAGGGGCGGCAACTAATGAAAAACTGTTTTTT.

This chain joins TRBV28 and TRBJ2-7; 7 nucleotides line up with TRBD1. The V and J ends lost 10 bases and 6 bases, in that order; junction bases with no gene match: 12. Germline V CDR1 and CDR2: MDHEN, SYDVKM. This CDR3 comprises 13 residues. CDR3 protein: CATGGDRAFEQYF. CDR3 bases: TGTGCCACCGGCGGAGACAGGGCTTTCGAGCAGTACTTC.

The rearrangement uses TRBV19 and TRBJ1-1; 7 nucleotides align to TRBD1. Germline CDR1 and CDR2: LNHDA and SQIVND (reference sequence). CDR3 length: 15 amino acids. V lost 5 bases and J lost 1; bases outside the gene matches: 7. In nucleotides, the CDR3 is TGTGCCAGTAGTGAATCGGGACAGAGGAACACTGAAGCTTTCTTT. Amino acid sequence: CASSESGQRNTEAFF. Looking up the rest from reference TRBV19 and TRBJ1-1 gives the full variable domain: DGGITQSPKYLFRKEGQNVTLSCEQNLNHDAMYWYRQDPGQGLRLIYYSQIVNDFQKGDIAEGYSVSREKKESFPLTVTSAQKNPTAFYLCASSESGQRNTEAFFGQGTRLTVV.

This chain links TRBV6-6 with TRBJ2-5; 11 nucleotides align to TRBD1. Germline CDR1 and CDR2: MNHNY and SVGAGI (reference sequence). With V trimmed by 2 bases and J by 4 bases, 3 bases remained unmatched. The CDR3 has 15 amino acids. CDR3 sequence: CASSYPGQGVETQYF. The DNA of the CDR3 is TGTGCCAGCAGTTACCCGGGACAGGGGGTAGAGACCCAGTACTTC.

CDR3 nucleotides: TGTGCCAGCAGCGTAAGGCTAGCGGCGAACACCGGGGAGCTGTTTTTT. This sequence encodes CASSVRLAANTGELFF. V and J are TRBV9 and TRBJ2-2; 7 positions agree with TRBD2. The CDR3 runs to 16 residues. The trim removed 1 base at V and 0 bases at J, leaving 3 bases unmatched. Germline V gene data show CDR1 as SGDLS and CDR2 as YYNGEE.

About this clone: Additional DNA sequences in this sample encode the identical CDR3. This chain uses TRBV28 with TRBJ1-2; D may be TRBD1 (5 bases). The V gene lost 3 bases and the J gene lost 4 bases, with 6 bases spanning the gap. CDR3 length: 12 residues. Per the germline V gene, CDR1 is MDHEN and CDR2 is SYDVKM. The CDR3 DNA sequence: TGTGCCAGCAGTTTGGGGGGCTATGGCTACACCTTC. Protein: CASSLGGYGYTF.

This sequence joins TRBV5-4 and TRBJ2-2; TRBD2 agrees at 13 bases. The CDR3 consists of 18 residues. Germline-derived CDR1 and CDR2 are SGHNT and YYREEE (reference sequence). V was pared by 0 bases and J by 2 bases, with 4 bases of the junction left unmatched. The CDR3 sequence is CASSLGLAGGLNTGELFF. DNA of the CDR3: TGTGCCAGCAGCTTGGGACTAGCGGGAGGACTTAACACCGGGGAGCTGTTTTTT.

The genes are TRBV25-1 and TRBJ2-7; 7 bases align to TRBD1. Trimming removed 10 bases from V and 6 bases from J; junction bases left unmatched: 3. Germline V gene lookup returns CDR1 MGHDK and CDR2 SYGVNS. CDR3 length equals 10 residues. CDR3 nucleotide sequence: TGTGCCACACAGGGGCTCGAGCAGTACTTC. Its protein is CATQGLEQYF.